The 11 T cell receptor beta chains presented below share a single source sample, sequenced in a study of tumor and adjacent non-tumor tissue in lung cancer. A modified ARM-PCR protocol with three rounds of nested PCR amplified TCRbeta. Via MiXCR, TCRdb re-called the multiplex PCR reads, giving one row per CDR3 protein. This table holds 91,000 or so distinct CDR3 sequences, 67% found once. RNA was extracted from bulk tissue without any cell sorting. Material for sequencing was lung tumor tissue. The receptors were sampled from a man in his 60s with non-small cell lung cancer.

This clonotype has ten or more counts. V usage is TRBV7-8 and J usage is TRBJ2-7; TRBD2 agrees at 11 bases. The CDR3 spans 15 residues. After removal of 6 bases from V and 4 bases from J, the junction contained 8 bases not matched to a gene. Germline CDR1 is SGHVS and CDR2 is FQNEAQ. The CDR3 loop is CASRPGTSGSYEQYF. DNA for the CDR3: TGTGCCAGCAGACCCGGGACTAGCGGTTCTTACGAGCAGTACTTC.

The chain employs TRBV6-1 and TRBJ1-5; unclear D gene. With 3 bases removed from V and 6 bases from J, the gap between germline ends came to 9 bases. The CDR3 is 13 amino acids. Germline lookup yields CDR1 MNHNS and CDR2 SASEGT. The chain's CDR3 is CASSDTPIQPQHF. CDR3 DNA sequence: TGTGCCAGCAGTGATACACCTATTCAGCCCCAGCATTTT.

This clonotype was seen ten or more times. Here the CDR3 reads CASSPGTSGGINEQFF. DNA of the CDR3: TGTGCCAGCAGCCCAGGGACTAGCGGGGGCATCAATGAGCAGTTCTTC. This sequence joins TRBV7-8 and TRBJ2-1; 14 bases are a match to TRBD2. There are 16 residues in the CDR3. V was pared by 5 bases and J by 6 bases, with 6 bases of the junction left unmatched. Looked up from germline, CDR1 is SGHVS and CDR2 is FQNEAQ.

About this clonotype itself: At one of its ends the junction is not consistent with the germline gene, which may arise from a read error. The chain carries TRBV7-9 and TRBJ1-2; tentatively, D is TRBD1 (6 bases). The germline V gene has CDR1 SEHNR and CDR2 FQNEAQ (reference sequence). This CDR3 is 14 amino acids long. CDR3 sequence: CAGSPPWTDYGYTF. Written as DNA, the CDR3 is TGTGCCGGCAGCCCCCCCTGGACAGATTATGGCTACACCTTC.

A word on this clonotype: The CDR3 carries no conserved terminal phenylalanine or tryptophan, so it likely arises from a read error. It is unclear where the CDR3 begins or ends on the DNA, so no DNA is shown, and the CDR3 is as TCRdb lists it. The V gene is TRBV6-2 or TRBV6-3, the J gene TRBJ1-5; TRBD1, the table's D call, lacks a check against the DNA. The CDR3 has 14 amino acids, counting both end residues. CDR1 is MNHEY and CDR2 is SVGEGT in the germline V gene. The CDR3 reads CASGSPGQGALSHV.

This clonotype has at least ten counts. The CDR3 is CASSGLAVTDTQYF. Written as DNA, the CDR3 is TGTGCCAGCTCGGGACTAGCGGTCACAGATACGCAGTATTTT. The chain is built from TRBV5-4 and TRBJ2-3; TRBD2 agrees at 11 bases. CDR1 and CDR2 from the germline V gene are SGHNT and YYREEE (reference sequence). Germline trimming cut 7 bases from V and 2 bases from J; bases unmatched to any gene: 3. The CDR3 runs to 14 residues.

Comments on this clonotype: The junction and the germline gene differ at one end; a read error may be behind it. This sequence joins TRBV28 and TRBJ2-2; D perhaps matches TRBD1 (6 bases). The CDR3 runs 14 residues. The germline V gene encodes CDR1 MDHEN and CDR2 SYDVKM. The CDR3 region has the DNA TGTGCCAACAGTCAGGGCAGGGGAATCGGGGAGCTGTCTTTT. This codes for CANSQGRGIGELSF.

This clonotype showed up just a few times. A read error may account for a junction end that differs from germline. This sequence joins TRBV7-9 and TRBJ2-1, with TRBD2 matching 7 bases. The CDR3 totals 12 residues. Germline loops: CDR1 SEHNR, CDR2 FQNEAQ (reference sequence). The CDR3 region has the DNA TGTGCCAGCTCGGGGGGTACGGGTGAGCTGTTCTTC. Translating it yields CASSGGTGELFF.

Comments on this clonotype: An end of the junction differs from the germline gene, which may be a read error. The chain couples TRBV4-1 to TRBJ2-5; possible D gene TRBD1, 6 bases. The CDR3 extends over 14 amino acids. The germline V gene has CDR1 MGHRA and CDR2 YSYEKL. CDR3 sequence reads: CASSQRWGQETQYF. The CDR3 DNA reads TGCGCCAGCAGCCAACGGTGGGGGCAAGAGACCCAGTATTTC.

CDR3 sequence: CASSLTTDRVVNEQFF. CDR3 DNA sequence: TGTGCCAGCAGCTTAACCACGGACAGGGTGGTCAATGAGCAGTTCTTC. The chain recombines TRBV11-2 with TRBJ2-1, with 8 bases that match TRBD1. This CDR3 has 16 residues. Germline V gene sequence: CDR1 SGHAT, CDR2 FQNNGV. With V trimmed by 2 bases and J by 6 bases, 9 bases remained unmatched.

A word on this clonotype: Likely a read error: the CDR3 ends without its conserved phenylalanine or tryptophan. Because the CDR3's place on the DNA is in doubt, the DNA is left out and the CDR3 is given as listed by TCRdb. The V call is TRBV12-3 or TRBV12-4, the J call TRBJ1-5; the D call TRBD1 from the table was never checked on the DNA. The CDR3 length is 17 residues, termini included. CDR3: CASSPPRGTGDNQPHHI.